Only a few counts were recorded for the clone carrying this T cell receptor beta chain. Germline CDR1 SQVTM, CDR2 ANQGSEA. The CDR3 has 14 residues. With 7 bases clipped from V and 1 base from J, the junction kept 4 bases outside the gene matches. This sample was taken from a study of response to subunit inactivated influenza vaccine. TCRdb itself ran the RT-PCR reads through MiXCR, one entry per CDR3 protein. The data hold fewer than 350,000 distinct CDR3 sequences, with roughly a fifth observed a single time. The receptor was derived from a man between 45 and 75 years old who received an inactivated influenza vaccine. The specimen was PBMCs from blood, collected approximately 20 months after vaccination. V and J are TRBV29-1 and TRBJ1-5, with TRBD1 matching over 10 bases. The CDR3 is CSAAGQGSNQPQHF. The CDR3 region has the DNA TGCAGCGCCGCGGGACAGGGGAGCAATCAGCCCCAGCATTTT. Drawing the rest from reference TRBV29-1 and TRBJ1-5, the complete variable domain is SAVISQKPSRDICQRGTSLTIQCQVDSQVTMMFWYRQQPGQSLTLIATANQGSEATYESGFVIDKFPISRPNLTFSTLTVSNMSPEDSSIYLCSAAGQGSNQPQHFGDGTRLSIL.